This T cell receptor beta chain emerged from a study of blood T cell repertoires in COVID-19. Study summary: Samples taken during acute and convalescent COVID-19 were collected in the United States, Italy and Spain. From T cells, B-cell-depleted T cells, or PBMCs came the material, which was cDNA or gDNA.

It was during active infection that Seattle patients were enrolled and then longitudinally followed. Germline V gene sequence: CDR1 SGHKS, CDR2 YYEKEE (reference sequence). The CDR3 contains 14 residues. Trimming took off 0 bases at V and 9 bases at J, with 10 bases between the two ends. Study processing details: For nucleated cells, counts were estimated from reference gene primer amplification. The repertoire was sequenced with immunoSEQ multiplex PCR; TCRdb's copy has only in-frame clones and lacks some. V and J calls and clone size are given by that table; D and trimming were obtained from the DNA. Found here are about 350,000 clones, over 80% of them singletons; the top ten hold roughly 8.9%.

This sequence joins TRBV5-5 and TRBJ1-6; D unclear. The receptor was isolated from a man aged 25 to 40 with COVID-19, enrolled during active disease. Sequencing was performed on peripheral blood. CDR3 sequence reads: CASSLGAFGSPLHF. The DNA of the CDR3 is TGTGCCAGCAGCTTGGGGGCCTTTGGTTCACCCCTCCACTTT.